The 20 T cell receptor beta chains in this list originate from one sample, sequenced in a study of CD8 T cells in ankylosing spondylitis. Study-wide findings and caveats: Apparently characteristic of ankylosing spondylitis blood was a TCR beta motif (roughly eight highly homologous variants).

These TCRs' antigens remain unknown. Via MiXCR, TCRdb re-called the 5' RACE reads, giving one row per CDR3 protein. The table includes about 440,000 distinct CDR3 sequences, 15% to 20% detected once. Material for sequencing was blood, either unsorted or a sorted T cell fraction (not recorded which). The receptors come from a male donor with ankylosing spondylitis.

V is TRBV7-2 and J is TRBJ1-4, with D maybe TRBD1 (5 bases). CDR1 is SGHTA and CDR2 is FQGNSA in the germline V gene. V lost 5 bases to trimming and J lost 0 bases, with 10 bases between them. The CDR3 is made up of 15 amino acids. DNA of the CDR3: TGTGCCAGCAGCACAGACAGCTCAACTAATGAAAAACTGTTTTTT. It translates to CASSTDSSTNEKLFF.

The chain uses TRBV5-1 and TRBJ1-1; unclear D gene. Germline CDR1 and CDR2: SGHRS and YFSETQ. Deletions cut 1 base from V and 1 base from J, with 17 bases between. This CDR3 comprises 17 residues. The CDR3 loop is CASSLPPRAASNTEAFF. CDR3 coding DNA: TGCGCCAGCAGCTTGCCCCCTAGGGCAGCATCGAACACTGAAGCTTTCTTT. Full variable domain (remainder filled in from reference TRBV5-1 and TRBJ1-1): KAGVTQTPRYLIKTRGQQVTLSCSPISGHRSVSWYQQTPGQGLQFLFEYFSETQRNKGNFPGRFSGRQFSNSRSEMNVSTLELGDSALYLCASSLPPRAASNTEAFFGQGTRLTVV.

This chain connects TRBV29-1 to TRBJ2-5, with D perhaps matching TRBD2 (6 bases). With 5 bases removed from V and 4 bases from J, the gap between germline ends came to 14 bases. The germline CDR1 and CDR2 sequences are SQVTM and ANQGSEA. The CDR3 runs 13 residues. CDR3 sequence: CSVTADGGETQYF. The DNA for the CDR3 is TGCAGCGTTACAGCCGACGGGGGAGAGACCCAGTACTTC.

This clonotype came up many times. This chain joins TRBV20-1 and TRBJ2-1; perhaps TRBD2 as D (6 bases). Per the germline V gene, CDR1 is DFQATT and CDR2 is SNEGSKA (reference sequence). V lost 5 bases to trimming and J lost 4 bases, with 15 bases between them. The CDR3 covers 14 residues. Written as DNA, the CDR3 is TGCAGTGCTCCCCAGCGGGCGAGGTACAATGAGCAGTTCTTC. Protein product: CSAPQRARYNEQFF.

This chain links TRBV7-8 with TRBJ1-1; 7 bases map to TRBD1. The germline V gene encodes CDR1 SGHVS and CDR2 FQNEAQ. The CDR3 sequence is 14 residues long. V was clipped by 5 bases and J by 3 bases; unmatched bases: 6. The CDR3 DNA is TGTGCCAGCAGCAAACAAACAGGGGACACTGAAGCTTTCTTT. It encodes CASSKQTGDTEAFF.

In its sample, this clonotype was seen many times. The V call is TRBV24-1, the J call TRBJ2-5; D possibly corresponds to TRBD2 (6 bases). V was clipped by 8 bases and J by 5 bases, with 11 bases between them. CDR3 length: 12 residues. In germline, CDR1 is KGHDR, CDR2 SFDVKD. Here the CDR3 reads CATKGGEETQYF. Here the CDR3 DNA reads TGTGCCACCAAGGGAGGTGAGGAGACCCAGTACTTC.

In its sample, this clonotype was seen many times. The V and J genes are TRBV6-5 and TRBJ1-2; TRBD1 matches 10 bases. The junction had 15 bases not matched to a gene; V was cut back by 0 bases and J by 8 bases. The CDR3 sequence is 18 residues long. In germline, CDR1 is MNHEY, CDR2 SVGAGI. The CDR3 here is CASSYSRTGTGESMGYTF. CDR3 nucleotide sequence: TGTGCCAGCAGTTACTCACGGACCGGGACAGGGGAATCTATGGGCTACACCTTC.

This clonotype turned up a few times. This chain connects TRBV4-1 to TRBJ2-5; D remains unclear. Germline CDR1 reads MGHRA; CDR2 reads YSYEKL. CDR3 length: 13 residues. With 1 base removed from V and 7 bases from J, the gap between germline ends came to 10 bases. The CDR3 DNA sequence: TGCGCCAGCAGCCAAGCAGGATCGGGGACCCAGTACTTC. This translates into CASSQAGSGTQYF.

This clonotype has just a few counts. V is TRBV25-1 and J is TRBJ1-5; possibly TRBD1 for D (5 bases). The CDR3 contains 14 residues. V was shortened by 3 bases and J by 7 bases, with 13 bases between the two germline ends. Looked up from germline, CDR1 is MGHDK and CDR2 is SYGVNS. As DNA, the CDR3 is TGTGCCAGCAGTGATTCAGGGCCGGGGCAGCCCCAGCATTTT. Translation: CASSDSGPGQPQHF.

This chain links TRBV5-1 with TRBJ2-7; a possible D gene is TRBD2 (5 bases). The CDR3 is made up of 15 amino acids. Germline loops: CDR1 SGHRS, CDR2 YFSETQ. V was clipped by 1 base and J by 0 bases, with 11 bases between them. The CDR3 reads CASSLPTGNSYEQYF. CDR3 in DNA: TGCGCCAGCAGCTTGCCCACGGGGAACTCCTACGAGCAGTACTTC.

This clonotype was recorded many times. V usage is TRBV6-2 or TRBV6-3 and J usage is TRBJ1-5; 8 nucleotides align to TRBD1. Germline loops: CDR1 MNHEY, CDR2 SVGEGT. CDR3 length: 17 residues. V shed 0 bases and J 3 bases; nucleotides not matched to a gene: 7. Written as DNA, the CDR3 is TGTGCCAGCAGTTACTCGGCAGGGGGCCCGGACAATCAGCCCCAGCATTTT. It translates to CASSYSAGGPDNQPQHF.

This clonotype has only a few counts. The chain joins TRBV18 to TRBJ1-4; 7 bases line up with TRBD1. Trimming removed 6 bases from V and 5 bases from J; junction bases left unmatched: 9. The germline gives CDR1 KGHSH, CDR2 LQKENI. This CDR3 has 15 residues. This CDR3 reads CASSLSQGRNEKLFF. The CDR3 DNA reads as TGTGCCAGCTCGCTTTCACAGGGGAGGAATGAAAAACTGTTTTTT.

This clonotype was detected many times. The rearrangement uses TRBV5-1 and TRBJ2-2; 13 bases align to TRBD2. The J segment lost 3 bases and the V segment lost 4 bases, leaving 3 bases of the junction unmatched. The CDR3 has 16 residues. The V gene's germline CDR1 is SGHRS and CDR2 YFSETQ. CDR3 residues: CASSKGLAGYTGELFF. The CDR3 coding sequence is TGCGCCAGCAGCAAGGGACTAGCGGGATACACCGGGGAGCTGTTTTTT.

This clonotype occurred many times. The V call is TRBV20-1, the J call TRBJ1-6; TRBD1 matches 7 bases. Germline V gives CDR1 DFQATT, CDR2 SNEGSKA (reference sequence). Trimming at V came to 3 bases and at J to 8 bases, leaving 7 bases not matched to a gene. This CDR3 contains 14 residues. The CDR3 DNA reads as TGCAGTGCTAGGGCGGGACAGCTGTATTCACCCCTCCACTTT. Translated, it gives CSARAGQLYSPLHF.

The CDR3, as DNA: TGCGCCAGCAGCCGTCGGGTAGCGGGGGAGCAGTTCTTC. Amino acids: CASSRRVAGEQFF. The rearrangement links TRBV4-3 to TRBJ2-1, with TRBD2 identical over 8 bases. V was clipped by 4 bases and J by 10 bases; unmatched bases: 6. The CDR3 has 13 amino acids. Germline assignment: CDR1 LGHNA and CDR2 YSLEER.

This chain connects TRBV4-3 to TRBJ1-1, with a weak D call TRBD1 (5 bases). The V end was cut by 0 bases, the J end by 3 bases, with 14 bases between. The CDR3 length is 16 residues. Germline V CDR1 and CDR2: LGHNA, YSLEER. The chain's CDR3 is CASSQDIAGGYTEAFF. CDR3 in DNA: TGCGCCAGCAGCCAAGATATCGCTGGGGGGTACACTGAAGCTTTCTTT.

The table lists this clonotype with a few counts. V is TRBV14 and J is TRBJ2-1; D is possibly TRBD2 (6 bases). The CDR3 extends over 19 amino acids. From germline, CDR1 is SGHDN and CDR2 FVKESK. The V end was cut by 2 bases, the J end by 0 bases, with 20 bases between. The CDR3 nucleotides are TGTGCCAGCAGCCAAAGTGGGAGTGCTGGGACTTACTCCTACAATGAGCAGTTCTTC. Translated: CASSQSGSAGTYSYNEQFF.

This clonotype was seen a few times. The chain recombines TRBV5-6 with TRBJ1-2; perhaps TRBD1 as D (5 bases). CDR3 length: 14 amino acids. Germline V gene data show CDR1 as SGHDT and CDR2 as YYEEEE. V was shortened by 4 bases and J by 8 bases, with 18 bases between the two germline ends. In nucleotides, the CDR3 is TGTGCCAGCAGCCCAGGGACTCCGAAGGGGGGCTACACCTTC. Translating it yields CASSPGTPKGGYTF. Looking up the rest from reference TRBV5-6 and TRBJ1-2 gives the full variable domain: DAGVTQSPTHLIKTRGQQVTLRCSPKSGHDTVSWYQQALGQGPQFIFQYYEEEERQRGNFPDRFSGHQFPNYSSELNVNALLLGDSALYLCASSPGTPKGGYTFGSGTRLTVV.

This clonotype has a handful of counts. This chain uses TRBV10-3 with TRBJ2-7; 7 bases align to TRBD1. The length of the CDR3 is 15 residues. V shed 3 bases and J 3 bases; nucleotides not matched to a gene: 8. The germline V gene encodes CDR1 ENHRY and CDR2 SYGVKD. CDR3 sequence (DNA): TGTGCCATCAGTGATCCCGGGACAGAGATCTACGAGCAGTACTTC. Residues: CAISDPGTEIYEQYF.

J is TRBJ2-5 and V is TRBV10-3, with 8 bases identical to TRBD2. V lost 3 bases to trimming and J lost 4 bases; unmatched junction nucleotides: 7. The germline CDR1 and CDR2 sequences are ENHRY and SYGVKD. CDR3 length: 15 amino acids. CDR3 sequence (DNA): TGTGCCATCAGTGAAGGTCCAGCGGGAGTAGAGACCCAGTACTTC. Protein sequence: CAISEGPAGVETQYF.